This T cell receptor beta chain was obtained from a study of cytomegalovirus exposure and HLA in healthy donors. Study conclusions and caveats: DRB1 showed the most TCR associations and HLA-C the fewest in a later analysis, as rates varied by HLA locus. Beyond CMV serostatus, there was no information to go on about immune exposure.

The trim removed 6 bases at V and 3 bases at J, leaving 7 bases unmatched. The germline V gene encodes CDR1 SNHLY and CDR2 FYNNEI. The CDR3 has 15 amino acids. Primers included in the PCR were 60 Vbeta and 13 Jbeta primers. Method: immunoSEQ multiplex PCR; TCRdb's copy keeps in-frame clones and lacks some. The data show under 150,000 clones, 76% seen once. Unrecorded immune exposures were likely, despite nominal health at sampling. A word on this clone: Its antigen is undetermined.

The clonotype comes from a female donor in good health and CMV-seropositive. J is TRBJ2-7 and V is TRBV2, with 11 bases aligning to TRBD2. The specimen was PBMCs. The CDR3 sequence is CASSPTSGRLYEQYF. The CDR3 coding sequence is TGTGCCAGCAGCCCTACTAGCGGGAGACTCTACGAGCAGTACTTC.